This T cell receptor beta chain was captured by sequencing in a study of cytomegalovirus exposure and HLA in healthy donors. Overall study results and limits: Researchers had no immune exposure information except CMV serostatus available. Later analysis identified 17,000 or so TCR beta sequences associated with HLA alleles, using a false discovery rate threshold of 0.05.

Primers for the PCR totalled 60 Vbeta and 13 Jbeta. Authors' methods: As a later analysis found, there were 80 million or so unique TCR beta chains, of which 8.5 million to 13 million were shared. Some clones are missing from TCRdb's copy, which holds only in-frame ones; the method was immunoSEQ multiplex PCR. The DNA gave D and trimming, while V, J and clone size come from that table. The sample contains 150,000 to 180,000 clones, about 70% of which appear only once. On this clone itself: Its antigen is undetermined.

Between the trimmed V and J ends, which lost 5 bases and 4 bases, there was a span of 9 bases. The CDR3 has 13 amino acids. Germline CDR1 and CDR2: MNHEY and SMNVEV (reference sequence). The rearrangement links TRBV27 to TRBJ2-1; D is perhaps TRBD1 (6 bases). The TCR comes from a man younger than 35 in good health and CMV-seronegative. Sequenced sample: PBMCs. The CDR3 loop is CASSNTGYNEQFF. The CDR3 nucleotides read TGTGCCAGCAGTAATACAGGGTACAATGAGCAGTTCTTC.